This T cell receptor beta chain is from a study of regulatory T cells in long-lasting Graves disease. This clonotype was detected many times. With iRepertoire HTBI primers and Arm-PCR of CDR3 regions, TCR beta libraries were built. MiXCR, applied by TCRdb to the multiplex PCR reads, yields one record per CDR3 protein. The sample includes about 500,000 distinct CDR3 sequences, 9.5% to 15% of them seen just once. The germline V and J ends were trimmed by 6 bases and 1 base, with 11 bases remaining between them. CDR3 length: 14 amino acids. Germline assignment: CDR1 MDHEN and CDR2 SYDVKM. Described time point: newly diagnosed GD, antithyroid drugs for less than 3 months. Scientists built the TCR library using RNA that was extracted from PBMCs. A further study also used this sample, focusing on T cells in Graves' hyperthyroidism and ophthalmopathy. From that paper: Blood held most thyroid clonotypes expanded above 0.001 frequency.

This TCR was sampled from a woman aged 25-40 years with Graves disease. The sequencing used peripheral blood mononuclear cells (PBMCs), collected at new diagnosis, from a patient treated with antithyroid drugs. The chain employs TRBV28 and TRBJ2-3; weak D call: TRBD1 (5 bases). The chain's CDR3 is CASSYRPGTDTQYF. CDR3 DNA: TGTGCCAGCAGCTACAGGCCGGGCACAGATACGCAGTATTTT.